A single sample is the source of the 18 T cell receptor beta chains below, sequenced in a study of blood T cell repertoires in COVID-19. The assay was immunoSEQ multiplex PCR, and TCRdb's table has in-frame clones only and misses some. The table records some 14,000 clones, over 75% of them present only once. Sample: peripheral blood. The receptors here all came from a human donor in a cohort sampled during active COVID-19.

The chain joins TRBV9 to TRBJ1-2; weak D call: TRBD1 (5 bases). V was trimmed by 0 bases and J by 8 bases, leaving 17 bases between them. This CDR3 is 15 amino acids long. The germline gives CDR1 SGDLS, CDR2 YYNGEE. This CDR3 reads CASSVAPTGVHGYTF. Written as DNA, the CDR3 is TGTGCCAGCAGCGTAGCTCCGACGGGGGTACACGGCTACACCTTC.

This clone has only one observation. The chain employs TRBV28 and TRBJ1-1; 9 positions agree with TRBD1. Losses at the gene ends were 5 bases for V and 3 bases for J; bases not matched to a gene: 4. Germline-derived CDR1 and CDR2 are MDHEN and SYDVKM. The CDR3 loop spans 14 amino acids. The CDR3 protein is CASSVGQGYTEAFF. The CDR3 coding sequence is TGTGCCAGCAGTGTCGGACAGGGGTACACTGAAGCTTTCTTT. Combining the CDR3 with reference TRBV28 and TRBJ1-1 gives the whole variable domain DVKVTQSSRYLVKRTGEKVFLECVQDMDHENMFWYRQDPGLGLRLIYFSYDVKMKEKGDIPEGYSVSREKKERFSLILESASTNQTSMYLCASSVGQGYTEAFFGQGTRLTVV.

The V and J genes are TRBV7-3 and TRBJ1-1; a possible D gene is TRBD1 (6 bases). The ends were cut back, 5 bases at V and 2 bases at J, with 15 bases in the middle. CDR1 and CDR2 (germline): SGHTA, FQGTGA. The CDR3 runs to 15 residues. CDR3: CASSKEGRGNTEAFF. For the CDR3, the DNA is TGTGCCAGCAGCAAAGAGGGCAGGGGAAACACTGAAGCTTTCTTT.

V gene TRBV6-2 or TRBV6-3 combines with J gene TRBJ1-1; no clear D. V was pared by 3 bases and J by 1 base, with 6 bases between. CDR3 length equals 13 residues. Germline CDR1 and CDR2: MNHEY and SVGEGT. For the CDR3, the DNA is TGTGCCAGCAGTTATCGGGGGAACACTGAAGCTTTCTTT. Translating it yields CASSYRGNTEAFF.

The chain carries TRBV4-3 and TRBJ2-7, with 9 bases fitting TRBD2. CDR1 is LGHNA and CDR2 is YSLEER in the germline V gene. This CDR3 has 15 amino acids. V was pared by 2 bases and J by 0 bases, with 2 bases of the junction left unmatched. The CDR3: CASSQLAGLSYEQYF. The DNA for the CDR3 is TGCGCCAGCAGCCAACTAGCGGGGCTCTCCTACGAGCAGTACTTC.

This clone has only one observation. The chain has TRBV6-6 and TRBJ1-2; 8 bases agree with TRBD1. This CDR3 has 14 residues. Germline assignment: CDR1 MNHNY and CDR2 SVGAGI (reference sequence). Germline trimming cut 0 bases from V and 5 bases from J; bases unmatched to any gene: 2. For the CDR3, the DNA is TGTGCCAGCAGTTACTCCGGACAGGGTTATGGCTACACCTTC. It is translated as CASSYSGQGYGYTF.

This CDR3 is CASSPFGAGWSNEQFF. DNA for the CDR3: TGTGCCAGCAGCCCCTTCGGGGCGGGGTGGTCCAATGAGCAGTTCTTC. The V and J genes are TRBV7-9 and TRBJ2-1; a weak D match, TRBD2 (6 bases). The CDR3 runs 16 residues. Germline V gene lookup returns CDR1 SEHNR and CDR2 FQNEAQ (reference sequence). V was cut by 5 bases and J by 6 bases, with 20 bases left in between. Together with reference TRBV7-9 and TRBJ2-1, the CDR3 gives the full variable domain: DTGVSQNPRHKITKRGQNVTFRCDPISEHNRLYWYRQTLGQGPEFLTYFQNEAQLEKSRLLSDRFSAERPKGSFSTLEIQRTEQGDSAMYLCASSPFGAGWSNEQFFGPGTRLTVL.

The chain couples TRBV6-2 or TRBV6-3 to TRBJ2-7; TRBD1 matches 7 bases. V lost 2 bases, J lost 5 bases, and 3 bases stayed unmatched. From germline, CDR1 is MNHEY and CDR2 SVGEGT. The CDR3 has 13 amino acids. The CDR3 reads CASSYLDRDEQYF. The CDR3 DNA sequence: TGTGCCAGCAGTTACCTCGACAGGGACGAGCAGTACTTC.

Written as DNA, the CDR3 is TGTGCCAGCAGCGTAGTCACAGCGGGGGGGGACTCCCAGTACTTC. Residues: CASSVVTAGGDSQYF. The rearrangement links TRBV9 to TRBJ2-5; the match to TRBD2 covers 10 bases. Germline-derived CDR1 and CDR2 are SGDLS and YYNGEE. V dropped 0 bases and J dropped 9; count of bases not matched to a gene: 8. The CDR3 has 15 residues.

This clone was found a few times. This rearrangement joins TRBV5-8 to TRBJ1-5, with D possibly matching TRBD1 (6 bases). The CDR3 is made up of 14 amino acids. Germline V lookup: CDR1 SGHTS, CDR2 YDEGEE. Trimming removed 0 bases from V and 5 bases from J, with 9 bases in between. CDR3 nucleotide sequence: TGTGCCAGCAGCTTGGGGACAGCAGATCAGCCCCAGCATTTT. Protein product: CASSLGTADQPQHF.

This rearrangement joins TRBV19 to TRBJ1-3, with TRBD1 as a possible D gene (5 bases). CDR1 is LNHDA and CDR2 is SQIVND in the germline V gene (reference sequence). V was pared by 2 bases and J by 5 bases, with 10 bases between. The CDR3 has 14 residues. CDR3: CASSIRRGRNTIYF. DNA of the CDR3: TGTGCCAGTAGTATAAGGAGGGGAAGAAACACCATATATTTT.

This chain links TRBV7-2 with TRBJ2-5, with D maybe TRBD1 (6 bases). CDR1 is SGHTA and CDR2 is FQGNSA in the germline V gene. V lost 6 bases to trimming and J lost 3 bases, with 8 bases between them. The CDR3 has 12 amino acids. This CDR3 reads CASSKGEETQYF. In nucleotides, the CDR3 is TGTGCCAGCAGTAAGGGGGAAGAGACCCAGTACTTC. Full variable domain (outside the CDR3, taken from reference TRBV7-2 and TRBJ2-5): GAGVSQSPSNKVTEKGKDVELRCDPISGHTALYWYRQSLGQGLEFLIYFQGNSAPDKSGLPSDRFSAERTGGSVSTLTIQRTQQEDSAVYLCASSKGEETQYFGPGTRLLVL.

V gene TRBV6-5 combines with J gene TRBJ2-5; TRBD2 matches 11 bases. CDR1 and CDR2 from the germline V gene are MNHEY and SVGAGI. The CDR3 is made up of 15 amino acids. Unmatched junction bases numbered 4, after V lost 5 bases and J lost 2 bases. CDR3 nucleotide sequence: TGTGCCAGCAGTCGACTAGCGGGGTCGCAAGAGACCCAGTACTTC. Translation: CASSRLAGSQETQYF.

The chain has TRBV28 and TRBJ1-5; 9 bases are a match to TRBD1. V shed 6 bases and J 6 bases; nucleotides not matched to a gene: 9. From germline, CDR1 is MDHEN and CDR2 SYDVKM. The CDR3 is 15 amino acids. The CDR3 sequence: CASSADRGIGQPQHF. CDR3 sequence (DNA): TGTGCCAGCAGCGCGGACAGGGGCATCGGTCAGCCCCAGCATTTT.

The chain joins TRBV5-6 to TRBJ1-3, with no clear D. Trimming removed 0 bases at V and 0 bases at J, with 10 bases between. The CDR3 consists of 16 residues. Looked up from germline, CDR1 is SGHDT and CDR2 is YYEEEE. The CDR3 DNA reads TGTGCCAGCAGCTTGGACCAGAGGTTCTCTGGAAACACCATATATTTT. Its protein product is CASSLDQRFSGNTIYF.

The table lists this clone with a count of one. The CDR3 region is CASSAGTSGGYYEQYF. The CDR3 coding sequence is TGTGCCAGCAGTGCAGGGACTAGCGGAGGCTACTACGAGCAGTACTTC. This rearrangement joins TRBV6-1 to TRBJ2-7, with 11 bases matching TRBD2. The germline V gene has CDR1 MNHNS and CDR2 SASEGT. CDR3 length: 16 residues. Trimming removed 4 bases from V and 3 bases from J; junction bases left unmatched: 8.

V and J are TRBV10-3 and TRBJ2-1; TRBD1 is a possible D gene (6 bases). V lost 0 bases to trimming and J lost 0 bases, with 6 bases between them. There are 15 residues in the CDR3. Germline values: CDR1 ENHRY, CDR2 SYGVKD. The CDR3 DNA sequence: TGTGCCATCAGTGAGTCGGACAGCTCCTACAATGAGCAGTTCTTC. Its translation is CAISESDSSYNEQFF.

This chain uses TRBV7-2 with TRBJ2-7; possible D gene TRBD1, 5 bases. V was cut by 5 bases and J by 0 bases, with 11 bases left in between. Germline V gives CDR1 SGHTA, CDR2 FQGNSA. The length of the CDR3 is 14 residues. CDR3 sequence reads: CASSPRVGSYEQYF. In DNA, the CDR3 is TGTGCCAGCAGCCCCAGGGTGGGCTCCTACGAGCAGTACTTC.